A single TCR beta chain is shown here with its context. These data are taken from a study of T cell changes during pregnancy in multiple sclerosis. Some clones are missing from TCRdb's copy, which holds only in-frame ones; the method was immunoSEQ multiplex PCR. This sample has tens of thousands of clones; approximately 92% occur once, and the top ten carry less than 0.45%. Germline CDR1 SGHDN, CDR2 FVKESK. Deletions cut 0 bases from V and 6 bases from J, with 11 bases between. The CDR3 is 14 residues long. The sequencing here drew on CD4+ T cells from peripheral blood mononuclear cells, taken in the third trimester of pregnancy. The clonotype was recovered from a female donor in good health, enrolled as a control in a pregnancy study. The V and J genes are TRBV14 and TRBJ1-2; D is unclear. Written as DNA, the CDR3 is TGTGCCAGCAGCCAAGATTTGCGGTTGGATGGCTACACCTTC. It is translated as CASSQDLRLDGYTF.